This TCR beta chain comes out of a study of Ad26.COV2.S vaccination and SARS-CoV-2 variants. Germline CDR1 is SGDLS and CDR2 is YYNGEE. V lost 0 bases to trimming and J lost 6 bases, with 13 bases between them. CDR3 length: 14 amino acids. Some clones are missing from TCRdb's copy, which holds only in-frame ones; the method was immunoSEQ multiplex PCR. The sample includes around 380,000 clones, about nine tenths of them seen just once. The treatment denotes: some 19 received Ad26.COV2.S at low or high dose, single or two shots; about 5 received placebo; per-sample allocation not given. On day 63 after the first injection, vaccine and placebo recipients gave samples.

Material: peripheral blood, obtained in a trial of Ad26.COV2.S vaccine versus placebo. The chain joins TRBV9 to TRBJ2-7; D is unclear. The TCR originated in a person aged 18-60 years who received the Ad26.COV2.S COVID-19 vaccine or a placebo. The CDR3 DNA follows: TGTGCCAGCAGCGTAGCTCTCAATCCCACCGAGCAGTACTTC. Protein: CASSVALNPTEQYF.